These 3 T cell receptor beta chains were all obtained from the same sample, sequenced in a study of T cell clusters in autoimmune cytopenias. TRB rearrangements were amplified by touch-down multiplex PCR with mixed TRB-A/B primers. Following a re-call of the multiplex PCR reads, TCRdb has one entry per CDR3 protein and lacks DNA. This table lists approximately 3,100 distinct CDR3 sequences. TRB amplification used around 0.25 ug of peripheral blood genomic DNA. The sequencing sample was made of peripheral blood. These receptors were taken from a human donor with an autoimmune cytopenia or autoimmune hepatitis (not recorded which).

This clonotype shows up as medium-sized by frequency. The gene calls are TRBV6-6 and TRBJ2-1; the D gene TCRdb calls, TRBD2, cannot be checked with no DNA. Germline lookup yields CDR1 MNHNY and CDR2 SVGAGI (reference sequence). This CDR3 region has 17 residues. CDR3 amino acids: CASTPPLGGGPRDEQFF.

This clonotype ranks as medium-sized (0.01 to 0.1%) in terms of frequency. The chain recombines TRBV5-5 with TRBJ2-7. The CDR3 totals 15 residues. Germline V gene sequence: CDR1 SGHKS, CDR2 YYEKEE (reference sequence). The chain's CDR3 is CASSLVERGSYEQYF.

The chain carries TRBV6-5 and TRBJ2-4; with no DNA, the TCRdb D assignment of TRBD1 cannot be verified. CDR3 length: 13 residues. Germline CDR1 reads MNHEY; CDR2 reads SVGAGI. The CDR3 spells CASSYSGGNIQYF.